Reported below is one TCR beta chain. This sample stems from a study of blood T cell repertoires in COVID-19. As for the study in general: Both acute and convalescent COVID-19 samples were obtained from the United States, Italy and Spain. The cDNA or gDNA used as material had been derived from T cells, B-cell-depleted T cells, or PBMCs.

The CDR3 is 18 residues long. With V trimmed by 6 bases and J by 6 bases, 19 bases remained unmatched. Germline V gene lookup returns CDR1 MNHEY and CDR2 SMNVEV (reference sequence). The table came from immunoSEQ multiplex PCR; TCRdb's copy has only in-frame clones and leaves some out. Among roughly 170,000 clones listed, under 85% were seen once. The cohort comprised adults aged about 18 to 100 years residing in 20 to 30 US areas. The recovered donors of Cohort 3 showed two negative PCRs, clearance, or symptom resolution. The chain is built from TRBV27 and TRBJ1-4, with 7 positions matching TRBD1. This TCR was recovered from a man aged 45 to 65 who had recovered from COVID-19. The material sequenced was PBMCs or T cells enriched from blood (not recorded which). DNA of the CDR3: TGTGCCAGCAGCTCCGATTTAGGGACAGCTAAAGTCCATGAAAAACTGTTTTTT. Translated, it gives CASSSDLGTAKVHEKLFF.